This TCR beta chain was found in a study of blood T cell repertoires in COVID-19. Background on the study: Italy, Spain and the United States were the sources of the convalescent and acute COVID-19 samples. PBMCs, B-cell-depleted T cells, or T cells provided the cDNA or gDNA that made up the material.

This clone has more than one count but fewer than ten. The CDR3 length is 14 residues. V shed 1 base and J shed 4 bases, with 10 bases lying between them. In germline, CDR1 is KGHSH, CDR2 LQKENI. Per the original data handling: Amplification with reference gene primers provided the estimates of nucleated cell counts. This table comes from immunoSEQ multiplex PCR, and its TCRdb copy is limited to in-frame clones, with some not included. That table furnishes V, J and clone size, whereas the DNA furnished D and trimming. The repertoire consists of some 31,000 clones, with 85% to 90% occurring once and the leading ten covering roughly 13%.

The sample consisted of peripheral blood. This TCR derives from a man in his 70s with active COVID-19. The chain combines TRBV18 with TRBJ1-2, with D unclear. The CDR3 reads CASSPLERSYGYTF. In DNA form, the CDR3 reads TGTGCCAGCTCACCACTCGAGAGGAGCTATGGCTACACCTTC.